This TCR beta chain is from a study of control samples from healthy donors and cancer patients. Germline-derived CDR1 and CDR2 are MNHEY and SMNVEV (reference sequence). The V and J ends lost 3 bases and 6 bases, in that order; junction bases with no gene match: 12. The CDR3 sequence is 16 residues long. The table came from immunoSEQ multiplex PCR; TCRdb's copy has only in-frame clones and leaves some out. In the table there are about 80,000 clones, more than 65% of which are singletons. V gene TRBV27 combines with J gene TRBJ2-3; 7 bases are a match to TRBD2. Sequenced sample: PBMCs. The TCR sequence derives from a man in his sixties with head and neck cancer. In DNA, the CDR3 is TGTGCCAGCAGTTTCCCCCAGCGGGATGGCGAGGATACGCAGTATTTT. Translation gives CASSFPQRDGEDTQYF.